A selection of T cell receptor beta chains follows, all from one sample in a study of beta chain features in type 1 diabetes. Libraries were prepared by immunoSEQ multiplex PCR; TCRdb keeps only in-frame clonotypes and omits some of them. The sample lists 160,000 or so clones, roughly 9% occurring once. The sequenced sample consisted of central memory CD4+ T cells from blood. These receptors were obtained from a woman between 25 and 40 years old with type 1 diabetes. Both conserved end residues are part of each CDR3. Each record gives: CDR3 length, clone size, J gene, D gene, V gene, CDR3 protein, CDR3 DNA. A D gene is named only where the DNA matches it firmly. Some rows mark clone size as missing; the rest say once, few, many or name a class of expanded clone.

13 | many | TRBJ2-1 | . | TRBV2 | CASSGNYPSEQFF | TGTGCCAGCAGTGGGAACTATCCCAGCGAGCAGTTCTTC
13 | . | TRBJ2-3 | TRBD2 | TRBV29-1 | CSVVLADTDTQYF | TGCAGCGTTGTGCTAGCGGACACAGATACGCAGTATTTT
14 | . | TRBJ2-7 | TRBD2 | TRBV5-4 | CASSLLAGVVEQYF | TGTGCCAGCAGCTTACTAGCGGGAGTCGTCGAGCAGTACTTC
14 | many | TRBJ2-1 | TRBD2 | TRBV7-9 | CASSSGTILYEQFF | TGTGCCAGCAGCTCCGGGACTATACTTTATGAGCAGTTCTTC
16 | few | TRBJ2-2 | TRBD2 | TRBV28 | CASTKLAGGNTGELFF | TGTGCCAGCACCAAACTAGCGGGAGGTAACACCGGGGAGCTGTTTTTT
13 | . | TRBJ1-2 | . | TRBV5-4 | CASSSTQAYGYTF | TGTGCCAGCAGCTCCACACAGGCCTATGGCTACACCTTC
16 | few | TRBJ1-2 | . | TRBV11-2 | CASSSGPGSGVYGYTF | TGTGCCAGCAGCTCTGGCCCAGGCAGCGGGGTGTATGGCTACACCTTC
14 | few | TRBJ2-6 | . | TRBV10-3 | CAISVVSGANVLTF | TGTGCCATCAGTGTCGTCTCTGGGGCCAACGTCCTGACTTTC
14 | few | TRBJ1-1 | TRBD1 | TRBV6-1 | CASTPGGMNTEAFF | TGTGCCAGCACCCCAGGGGGCATGAACACTGAAGCTTTCTTT
14 | . | TRBJ2-3 | . | TRBV7-8 | CASSLEALRDTQYF | TGTGCCAGCAGCTTAGAAGCTCTCCGGGATACGCAGTATTTT
12 | . | TRBJ2-1 | TRBD2 | TRBV29-1 | CSVERGGYEQFF | TGCAGCGTTGAACGGGGGGGATATGAGCAGTTCTTC
15 | few | TRBJ1-2 | . | TRBV5-1 | CASSPGDGGAYGYTF | TGCGCCAGCAGCCCCGGTGACGGTGGGGCTTATGGCTACACCTTC
14 | few | TRBJ1-2 | . | TRBV6-6 | CASSYSSQVYGYTF | TGTGCCAGCAGTTACTCGAGCCAGGTTTATGGCTACACCTTC
15 | few | TRBJ2-1 | . | TRBV5-1 | CASSLGVASLNEQFF | TGCGCCAGCAGCTTAGGAGTAGCATCTTTGAATGAGCAGTTCTTC
16 | . | TRBJ2-5 | . | TRBV7-2 | CASSLVGNRARETQYF | TGTGCCAGCAGCTTAGTAGGGAACAGGGCCAGGGAGACCCAGTACTTC
15 | few | TRBJ2-3 | . | TRBV7-3 | CASSPSGDVTDTQYF | TGTGCCAGCAGCCCCTCGGGGGACGTCACAGATACGCAGTATTTT
12 | few | TRBJ2-5 | . | TRBV7-2 | CASSPPGLSEYF | TGTGCCAGCAGCCCCCCTGGACTATCCGAGTACTTC
15 | few | TRBJ2-7 | TRBD2 | TRBV5-1 | CASSSTLAGSYEQYF | TGCGCCAGCTCCTCAACGCTAGCGGGGAGCTACGAGCAGTACTTC
19 | . | TRBJ2-2 | TRBD2 | TRBV2 | CASSVTSGWKSKDTGELFF | TGTGCCAGCAGTGTAACTAGCGGGTGGAAAAGTAAGGACACCGGGGAGCTGTTTTTT
15 | few | TRBJ2-1 | TRBD2 | TRBV9 | CASSVGTSGSNEQFF | TGTGCCAGCAGCGTAGGGACTAGCGGGAGCAATGAGCAGTTCTTC
15 | few | TRBJ1-1 | . | TRBV30 | CAWIARGDYFAEAFF | TGTGCCTGGATTGCCAGGGGAGATTACTTCGCTGAAGCTTTCTTT
12 | few | TRBJ1-2 | TRBD1 | TRBV29-1 | CSVAGQSYGYTF | TGCAGCGTCGCGGGACAGAGTTATGGCTACACCTTC
14 | . | TRBJ1-2 | . | TRBV6-5 | CASSYSDSYYGYTF | TGTGCCAGCAGTTACTCGGACAGCTACTATGGCTACACCTTC
14 | . | TRBJ1-1 | . | TRBV7-9 | CASSLEQANSEAFF | TGTGCCAGCAGCTTAGAACAGGCCAATTCTGAAGCTTTCTTT
14 | . | TRBJ2-1 | TRBD2 | TRBV11-1 | CASSTGLEYNEQFF | TGTGCCAGCAGCACGGGACTAGAGTACAATGAGCAGTTCTTC
15 | few | TRBJ1-2 | TRBD1 | TRBV27 | CASSLSRQGLGGYTF | TGTGCCAGCAGTTTATCGAGACAGGGGTTGGGTGGCTACACCTTC
15 | few | TRBJ2-3 | . | TRBV7-3 | CASSFGDRSTDTQYF | TGTGCCAGCAGCTTTGGTGACAGGAGCACAGATACGCAGTATTTT
16 | . | TRBJ1-5 | TRBD1 | TRBV4-1 | CASSLNTGTGDQPQHF | TGCGCCAGCAGCCTAAATACCGGGACAGGGGATCAGCCCCAGCATTTT
12 | few | TRBJ1-2 | . | TRBV7-3 | CASSFDEGGYTF | TGTGCCAGCAGCTTTGACGAGGGCGGCTACACCTTC
13 | few | TRBJ2-5 | TRBD1 | TRBV14 | CASSQDTGGTQYF | TGTGCCAGCAGCCAAGATACAGGGGGGACCCAGTACTTC
14 | few | TRBJ1-5 | . | TRBV7-9 | CASSPSTGDQPQHF | TGTGCCAGCAGCCCATCCACGGGGGATCAGCCCCAGCATTTT